This T cell receptor (beta chain) was observed in a study of T cell responses to AZD1222 COVID-19 vaccine. Profiling relied on immunoSEQ multiplex PCR, and the TCRdb table lists in-frame clones only, not all of them. The sample has fewer than 90,000 clones, roughly 90% seen once. The CDR3 has 14 residues. Germline loops: CDR1 SGHTA, CDR2 FQGTGA. Between the trimmed V and J ends, which lost 1 base and 3 bases, there was a span of 9 bases. In its sample, this clone was seen once. This chain joins TRBV7-3 and TRBJ1-1; TRBD1 might be the D (5 bases). Source: peripheral blood, taken on day 0 of AZD1222 vaccination. The TCR comes from an adult in good health. In DNA, the CDR3 is TGTGCCAGCAGCTTAAGGGGCGGGTACACTGAAGCTTTCTTT. Its protein is CASSLRGGYTEAFF. Together with reference TRBV7-3 and TRBJ1-1, the CDR3 gives the full variable domain: GAGVSQTPSNKVTEKGKYVELRCDPISGHTALYWYRQSLGQGPEFLIYFQGTGAADDSGLPNDRFFAVRPEGSVSTLKIQRTERGDSAVYLCASSLRGGYTEAFFGQGTRLTVV.